Detailed here is one T cell receptor beta chain. Its specificity is not known. Noted treatment: roughly ten-day PBMC culture with coronavirus spike peptide pools or control peptides (ViraFEST assay). These data originate in a study of vaccination and CD4 T cells after COVID-19. The Oncomine TCR Beta short-read assay was applied to DNA of cultured CD4+ T cells. MiXCR was run by TCRdb on the PCR reads, yielding one entry per CDR3 protein. There are around 20,000 distinct CDR3 sequences in the sample; 70% occur only once, and roughly 8.7% lies in the top ten. Study outcomes and limitations: Spike mono-reactivity was evident in 304 of the 307 vaccine-specific clones derived from convalescent patients.

The sample comprised CD4+ T cells from blood, cultured in vitro. The clonotype originates from a human donor who had recovered from COVID-19.

The CDR3 protein is CATRSGLNTEAFF. In DNA, the CDR3 is TGTGCCACCAGGTCAGGCCTGAACACTGAAGCTTTCTTT. The genes are TRBV15 and TRBJ1-1; D ambiguous. Germline CDR1 reads LNHNV; CDR2 reads YYDKDF (reference sequence). The CDR3 has 13 amino acids. Trimming removed 6 bases at V and 0 bases at J, with 8 bases between.